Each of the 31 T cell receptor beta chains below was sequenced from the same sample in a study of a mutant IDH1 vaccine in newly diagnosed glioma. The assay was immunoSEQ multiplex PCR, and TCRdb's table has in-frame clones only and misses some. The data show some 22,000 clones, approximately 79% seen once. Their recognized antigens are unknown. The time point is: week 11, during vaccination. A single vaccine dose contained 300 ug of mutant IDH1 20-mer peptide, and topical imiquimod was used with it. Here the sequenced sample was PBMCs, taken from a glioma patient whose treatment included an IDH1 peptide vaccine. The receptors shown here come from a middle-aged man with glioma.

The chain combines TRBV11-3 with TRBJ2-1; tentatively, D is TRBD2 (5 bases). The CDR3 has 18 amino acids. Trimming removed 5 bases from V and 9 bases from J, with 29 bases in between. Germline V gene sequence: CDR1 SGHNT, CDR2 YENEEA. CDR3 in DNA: TGTGCCAGCAGCCCAAGGGTCCGTCCGAGCCCGCGGGCCGGTGAGCAGTTCTTC. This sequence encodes CASSPRVRPSPRAGEQFF. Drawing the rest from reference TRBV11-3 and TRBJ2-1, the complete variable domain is EAGVVQSPRYKIIEKKQPVAFWCNPISGHNTLYWYLQNLGQGPELLIRYENEEAVDDSQLPKDRFSAERLKGVDSTLKIQPAELGDSAVYLCASSPRVRPSPRAGEQFFGPGTRLTVL.

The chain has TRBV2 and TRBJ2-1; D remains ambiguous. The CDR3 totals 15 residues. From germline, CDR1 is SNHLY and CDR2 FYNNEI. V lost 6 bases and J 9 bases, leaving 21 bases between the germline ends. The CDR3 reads CASSPSRSKGGEQFF. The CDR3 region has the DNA TGTGCCAGCAGCCCATCTAGGTCCAAGGGCGGTGAGCAGTTCTTC.

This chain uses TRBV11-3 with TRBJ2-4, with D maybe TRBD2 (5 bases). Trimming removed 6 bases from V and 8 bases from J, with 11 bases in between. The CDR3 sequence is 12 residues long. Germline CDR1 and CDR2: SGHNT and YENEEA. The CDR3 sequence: CASSATSYIQYF. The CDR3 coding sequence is TGTGCCAGCAGTGCCACTAGTTACATTCAGTACTTC.

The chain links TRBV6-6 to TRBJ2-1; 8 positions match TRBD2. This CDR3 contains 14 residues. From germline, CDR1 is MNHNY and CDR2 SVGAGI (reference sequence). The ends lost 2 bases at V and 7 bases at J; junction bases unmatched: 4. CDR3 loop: CASSYPSGGNEQFF. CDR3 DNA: TGTGCCAGCAGTTACCCAAGCGGGGGAAATGAGCAGTTCTTC.

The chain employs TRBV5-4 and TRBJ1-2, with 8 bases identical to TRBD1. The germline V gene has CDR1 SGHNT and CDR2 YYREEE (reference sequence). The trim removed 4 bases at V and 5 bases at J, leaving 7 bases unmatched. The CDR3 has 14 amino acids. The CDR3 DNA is TGTGCCAGCAGCCAGGACAGGGTCGTTTATGGCTACACCTTC. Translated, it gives CASSQDRVVYGYTF.

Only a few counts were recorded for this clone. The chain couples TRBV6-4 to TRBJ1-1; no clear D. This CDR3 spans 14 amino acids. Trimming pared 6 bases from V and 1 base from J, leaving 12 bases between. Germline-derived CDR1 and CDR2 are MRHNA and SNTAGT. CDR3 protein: CASRAGSANTEAFF. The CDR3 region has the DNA TGTGCCAGCAGAGCCGGGTCCGCGAACACTGAAGCTTTCTTT.

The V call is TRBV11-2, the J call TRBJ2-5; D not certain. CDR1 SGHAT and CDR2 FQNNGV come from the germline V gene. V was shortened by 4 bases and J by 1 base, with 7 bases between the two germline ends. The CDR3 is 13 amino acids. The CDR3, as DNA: TGTGCCAGCAGCTCGGGTTCCCAAGAGACCCAGTACTTC. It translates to CASSSGSQETQYF. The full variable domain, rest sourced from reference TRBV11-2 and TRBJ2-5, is EAGVAQSPRYKIIEKRQSVAFWCNPISGHATLYWYQQILGQGPKLLIQFQNNGVVDDSQLPKDRFSAERLKGVDSTLKIQPAKLEDSAVYLCASSSGSQETQYFGPGTRLLVL.

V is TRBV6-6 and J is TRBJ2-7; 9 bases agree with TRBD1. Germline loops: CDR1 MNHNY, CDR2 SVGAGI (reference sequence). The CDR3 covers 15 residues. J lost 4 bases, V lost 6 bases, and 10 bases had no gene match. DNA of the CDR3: TGTGCCAGCAGACAAACCGGGGACAGGGCATACGAGCAGTACTTC. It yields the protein CASRQTGDRAYEQYF.

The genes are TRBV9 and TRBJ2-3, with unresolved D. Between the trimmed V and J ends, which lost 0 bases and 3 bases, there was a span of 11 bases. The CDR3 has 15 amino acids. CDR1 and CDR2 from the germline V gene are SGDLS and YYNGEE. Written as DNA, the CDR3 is TGTGCCAGCAGCGTAGCCCATCGGGTGACAGATACGCAGTATTTT. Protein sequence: CASSVAHRVTDTQYF.

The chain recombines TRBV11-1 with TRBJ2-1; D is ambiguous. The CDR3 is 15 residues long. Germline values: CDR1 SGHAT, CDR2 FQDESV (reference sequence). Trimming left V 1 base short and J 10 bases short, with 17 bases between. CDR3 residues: CASSLEGGSNGEQFF. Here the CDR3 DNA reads TGTGCCAGCAGCTTAGAGGGCGGATCTAACGGGGAGCAGTTCTTC.

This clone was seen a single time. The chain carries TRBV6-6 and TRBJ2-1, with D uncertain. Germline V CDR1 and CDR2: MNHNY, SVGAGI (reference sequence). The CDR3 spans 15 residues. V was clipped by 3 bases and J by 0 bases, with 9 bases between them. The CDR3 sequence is CASSYGSRSYNEQFF. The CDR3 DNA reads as TGTGCCAGCAGTTATGGCTCTCGCTCCTACAATGAGCAGTTCTTC.

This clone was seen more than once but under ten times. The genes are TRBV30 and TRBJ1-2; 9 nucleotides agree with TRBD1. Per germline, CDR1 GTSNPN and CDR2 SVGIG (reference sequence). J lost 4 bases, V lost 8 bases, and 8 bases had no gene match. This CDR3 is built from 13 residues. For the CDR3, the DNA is TGTGCCGGGTCTCGACAGGGGGGCTATGGCTACACCTTC. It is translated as CAGSRQGGYGYTF.

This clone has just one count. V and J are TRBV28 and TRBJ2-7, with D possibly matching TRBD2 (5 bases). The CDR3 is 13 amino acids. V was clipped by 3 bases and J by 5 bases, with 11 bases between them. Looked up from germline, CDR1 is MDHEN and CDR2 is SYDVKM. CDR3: CASSFEGLDEQYF. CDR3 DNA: TGTGCCAGCAGTTTCGAGGGTTTGGACGAGCAGTACTTC.

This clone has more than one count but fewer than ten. The CDR3 sequence: CASSRTSMADTQYF. For the CDR3, the DNA is TGTGCCAGCAGCCGGACTAGCATGGCAGATACGCAGTATTTT. This chain connects TRBV7-9 to TRBJ2-3, with TRBD2 matching 8 bases. The CDR3 is 14 amino acids. With 5 bases clipped from V and 4 bases from J, the junction kept 5 bases outside the gene matches. The germline V gene has CDR1 SEHNR and CDR2 FQNEAQ (reference sequence).

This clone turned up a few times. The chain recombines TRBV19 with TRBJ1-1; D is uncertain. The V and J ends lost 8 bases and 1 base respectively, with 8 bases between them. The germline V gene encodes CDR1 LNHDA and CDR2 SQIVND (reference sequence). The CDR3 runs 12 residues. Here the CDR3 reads CASQLGNTEAFF. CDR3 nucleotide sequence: TGTGCCAGTCAGTTGGGGAACACTGAAGCTTTCTTT.

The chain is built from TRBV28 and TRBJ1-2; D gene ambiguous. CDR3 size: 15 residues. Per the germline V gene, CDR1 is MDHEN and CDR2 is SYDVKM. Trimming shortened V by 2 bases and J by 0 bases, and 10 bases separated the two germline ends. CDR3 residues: CASSLALKTNYGYTF. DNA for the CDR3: TGTGCCAGCAGTTTAGCACTAAAAACTAACTATGGCTACACCTTC.

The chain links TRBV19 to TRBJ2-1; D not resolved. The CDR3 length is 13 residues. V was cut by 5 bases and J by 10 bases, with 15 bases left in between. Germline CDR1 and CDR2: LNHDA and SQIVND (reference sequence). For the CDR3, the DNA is TGTGCCAGTAGTCCCACCCTCCAAGGGGAGCAGTTCTTC. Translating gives CASSPTLQGEQFF.

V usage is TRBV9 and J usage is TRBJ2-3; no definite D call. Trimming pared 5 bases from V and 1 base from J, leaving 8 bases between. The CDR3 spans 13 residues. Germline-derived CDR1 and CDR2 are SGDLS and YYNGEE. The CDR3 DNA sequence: TGTGCCAGCAGTGTTGTAGGCACAGATACGCAGTATTTT. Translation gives CASSVVGTDTQYF.

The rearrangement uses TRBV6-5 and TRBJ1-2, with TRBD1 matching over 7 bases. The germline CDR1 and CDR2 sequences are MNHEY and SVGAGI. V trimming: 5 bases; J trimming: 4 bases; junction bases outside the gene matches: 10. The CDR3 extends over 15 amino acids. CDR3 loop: CASSNTAGQLYGYTF. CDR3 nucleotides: TGTGCCAGCAGTAACACCGCGGGACAGCTCTATGGCTACACCTTC.

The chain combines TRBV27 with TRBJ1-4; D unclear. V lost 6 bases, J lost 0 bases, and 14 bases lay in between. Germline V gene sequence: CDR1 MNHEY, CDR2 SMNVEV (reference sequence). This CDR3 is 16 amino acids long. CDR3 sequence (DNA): TGTGCCAGCAGGCTGACACAAACAGCAACTAATGAAAAACTGTTTTTT. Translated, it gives CASRLTQTATNEKLFF.

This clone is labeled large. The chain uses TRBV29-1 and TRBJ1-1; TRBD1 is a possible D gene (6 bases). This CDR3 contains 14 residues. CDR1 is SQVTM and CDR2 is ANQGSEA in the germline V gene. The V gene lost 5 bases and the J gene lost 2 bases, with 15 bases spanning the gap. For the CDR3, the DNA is TGCAGCGTTCTGGGGGAACAGGGAAACACTGAAGCTTTCTTT. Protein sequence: CSVLGEQGNTEAFF.

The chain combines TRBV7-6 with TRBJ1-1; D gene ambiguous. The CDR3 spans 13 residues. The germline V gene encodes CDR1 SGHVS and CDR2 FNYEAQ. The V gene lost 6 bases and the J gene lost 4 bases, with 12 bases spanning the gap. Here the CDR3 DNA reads TGTGCCAGCAGAGGCGGAGGAGGCACTGAAGCTTTCTTT. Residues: CASRGGGGTEAFF.

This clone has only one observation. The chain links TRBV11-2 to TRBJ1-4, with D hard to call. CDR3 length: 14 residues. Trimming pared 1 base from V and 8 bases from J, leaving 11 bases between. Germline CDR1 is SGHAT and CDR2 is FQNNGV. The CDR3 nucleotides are TGTGCCAGCAGCTTAGTCCGCGGCCGCGAAAAACTGTTTTTT. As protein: CASSLVRGREKLFF.

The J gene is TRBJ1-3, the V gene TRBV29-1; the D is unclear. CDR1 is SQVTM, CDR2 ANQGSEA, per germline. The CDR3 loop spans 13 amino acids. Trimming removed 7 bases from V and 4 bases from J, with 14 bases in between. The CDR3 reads CSALLVSGNTIYF. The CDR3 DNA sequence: TGCAGCGCCTTATTGGTCTCCGGAAACACCATATATTTT. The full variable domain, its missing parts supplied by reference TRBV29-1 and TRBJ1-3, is SAVISQKPSRDICQRGTSLTIQCQVDSQVTMMFWYRQQPGQSLTLIATANQGSEATYESGFVIDKFPISRPNLTFSTLTVSNMSPEDSSIYLCSALLVSGNTIYFGEGSWLTVV.

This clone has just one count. CDR3 coding DNA: TGCGCCAGCAGCCAAGAGGGGGGAGGGGCCTTGGCCCAAGAGACCCAGTACTTC. This translates into CASSQEGGGALAQETQYF. V is TRBV4-3 and J is TRBJ2-5, with TRBD2 matching 7 bases. Trimming cost V 0 bases and J 1 base; bases outside gene matches: 11. The CDR3 contains 18 residues. Germline-derived CDR1 and CDR2 are LGHNA and YSLEER.

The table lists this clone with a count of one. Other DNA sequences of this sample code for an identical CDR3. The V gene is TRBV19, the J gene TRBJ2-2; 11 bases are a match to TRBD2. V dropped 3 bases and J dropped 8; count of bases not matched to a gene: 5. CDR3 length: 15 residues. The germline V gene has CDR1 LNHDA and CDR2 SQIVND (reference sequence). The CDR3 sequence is CASSILAGGGGELFF. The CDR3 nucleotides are TGTGCCAGTAGTATCCTAGCGGGAGGAGGTGGGGAGCTGTTTTTT.

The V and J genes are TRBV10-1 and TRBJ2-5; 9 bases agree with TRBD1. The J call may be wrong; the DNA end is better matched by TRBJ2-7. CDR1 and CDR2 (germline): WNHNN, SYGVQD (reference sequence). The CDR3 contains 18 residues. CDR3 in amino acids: CASSLGQGAAYLNYEQYF. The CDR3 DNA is TGCGCCAGCAGCTTGGGACAGGGCGCCGCTTACTTAAACTACGAGCAGTACTTC.

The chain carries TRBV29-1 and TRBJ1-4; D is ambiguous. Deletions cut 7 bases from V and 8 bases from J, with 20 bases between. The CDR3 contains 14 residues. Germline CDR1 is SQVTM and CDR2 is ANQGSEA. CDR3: CSATETTFGEKLFF. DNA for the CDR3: TGCAGCGCTACAGAGACAACCTTCGGGGAAAAACTGTTTTTT.

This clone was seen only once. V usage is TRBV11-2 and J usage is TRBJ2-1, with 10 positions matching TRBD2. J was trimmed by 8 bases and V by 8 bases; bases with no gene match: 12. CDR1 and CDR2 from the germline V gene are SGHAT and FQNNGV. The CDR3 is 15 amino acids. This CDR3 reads CASGINSGRMDEQFF. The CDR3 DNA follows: TGTGCCAGCGGAATTAATAGCGGGAGGATGGATGAGCAGTTCTTC.

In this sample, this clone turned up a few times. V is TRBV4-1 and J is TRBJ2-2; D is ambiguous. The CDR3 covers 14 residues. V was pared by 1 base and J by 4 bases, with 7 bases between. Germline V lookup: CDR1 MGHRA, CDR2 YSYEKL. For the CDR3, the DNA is TGCGCCAGCAGCCAAGTGGCCCCCACCGGGGAGCTGTTTTTT. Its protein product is CASSQVAPTGELFF.

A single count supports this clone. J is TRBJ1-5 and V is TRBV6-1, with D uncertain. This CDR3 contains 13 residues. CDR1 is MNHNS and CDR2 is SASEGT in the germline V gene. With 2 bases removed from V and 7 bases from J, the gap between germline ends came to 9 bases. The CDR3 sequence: CASSETYAQPQHF. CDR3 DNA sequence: TGTGCCAGCAGTGAAACATACGCCCAGCCCCAGCATTTT.